This T cell receptor beta chain was documented in a study of blood T cell repertoires in COVID-19. About the research overall: Specimens from acute and convalescent COVID-19 originated in the United States, Italy and Spain. Nucleic acid was either cDNA or gDNA, and it came from T cells, B-cell-depleted T cells, or PBMCs.

V dropped 2 bases and J dropped 4; count of bases not matched to a gene: 6. Germline V gives CDR1 MNHEY, CDR2 SVGAGI. The CDR3 length is 16 residues. The authors' processing: Reference gene primer amplification in the assay estimated nucleated cell counts. Using immunoSEQ multiplex PCR, the repertoire was profiled, and TCRdb retains in-frame clones only, with some absent. V and J calls and clone size are given by that table; D and trimming were obtained from the DNA. The data contain approximately 350,000 clones, approximately 84% of them singletons. Individuals aged roughly 18 to 100 years were recruited from approximately 24 US areas.

The sample taken for sequencing was PBMCs or T cells enriched from blood (not recorded which). The TCR originated in a young woman who had recovered from COVID-19. This rearrangement joins TRBV6-5 to TRBJ2-1; 9 positions agree with TRBD2. DNA of the CDR3: TGTGCCAGCAGTTACCTTAGCGGGGGTAATTACAATGAGCAGTTCTTC. It encodes CASSYLSGGNYNEQFF.